This TCR beta chain was recovered during a study of blood T cell repertoires in COVID-19. Whole-study context: Nucleic acid was either cDNA or gDNA, and it came from T cells, B-cell-depleted T cells, or PBMCs.

Profiling relied on immunoSEQ multiplex PCR, and the TCRdb table lists in-frame clones only, not all of them. Seen here are 150,000 to 200,000 clones, about 75% observed once, and the top ten hold approximately 8.6%. Germline V gene lookup returns CDR1 MNHEY and CDR2 SVGAGI. CDR3 length equals 15 residues. V gave up 0 bases and J gave up 4 bases, with 13 bases separating them. There are a few counts of this clone. The V and J genes are TRBV6-5 and TRBJ2-7, with a weak D call TRBD1 (7 bases). The specimen was peripheral blood. This receptor was taken from a woman aged 45-65 years with active or convalescent COVID-19. The CDR3 DNA sequence: TGTGCCAGCAGTTACTCCAGGGGGGCTCAATACGAGCAGTACTTC. Translation gives CASSYSRGAQYEQYF.